This TCR beta chain was found in a study of T cell responses to AZD1222 COVID-19 vaccine. This CDR3 region has 13 residues. V was shortened by 2 bases and J by 4 bases, with 5 bases between the two germline ends. CDR1 is MNHEY and CDR2 is SVGAGI in the germline V gene. Method: immunoSEQ multiplex PCR; TCRdb's copy keeps in-frame clones and lacks some. This sample yields 200,000 to 250,000 clones, of which roughly 94% are seen a single time; 1.7% belongs to the top ten. This chain joins TRBV6-5 and TRBJ2-2; no clear D gene. The receptor was isolated from an adult who received the MenACWY meningococcal vaccine as a control. Sequences were derived from peripheral blood, sampled 28 days after the second dose of the MenACWY control vaccine. The CDR3, as DNA: TGTGCCAGCAGTTACGAGCGCACCGGGGAGCTGTTTTTT. It is translated as CASSYERTGELFF.